In this sample, the clone carrying this T cell receptor (beta chain) turned up once. V dropped 6 bases and J dropped 0 bases, with 18 bases sitting between them. The CDR3 has 17 residues. Per the germline V gene, CDR1 is SGHTA and CDR2 is FQGNSA. The authors' processing: Amplifying reference gene primers gave estimates of nucleated cell counts. Assay used: immunoSEQ multiplex PCR; TCRdb lists only in-frame clones, some missing. V and J calls and clone size come straight from that table; D and trimming were deduced from the DNA. In the table there are 90,000 to 150,000 clones, around nine tenths of which are singletons. These data belong to a study of blood T cell repertoires in COVID-19. The overall study: Samples came from the United States, Italy and Spain, spanning acute and convalescent COVID-19. The cDNA or gDNA used as material had been derived from T cells, B-cell-depleted T cells, or PBMCs.

Sequencing was performed on peripheral blood. This clonotype originated in a woman in her forties or fifties with acute or convalescent COVID-19. This sequence joins TRBV7-2 and TRBJ1-3, with no clear D. The CDR3 here is CASSFAGNPLSGNTIYF. The CDR3 DNA reads as TGTGCCAGCAGTTTTGCCGGTAATCCCCTCTCTGGAAACACCATATATTTT.